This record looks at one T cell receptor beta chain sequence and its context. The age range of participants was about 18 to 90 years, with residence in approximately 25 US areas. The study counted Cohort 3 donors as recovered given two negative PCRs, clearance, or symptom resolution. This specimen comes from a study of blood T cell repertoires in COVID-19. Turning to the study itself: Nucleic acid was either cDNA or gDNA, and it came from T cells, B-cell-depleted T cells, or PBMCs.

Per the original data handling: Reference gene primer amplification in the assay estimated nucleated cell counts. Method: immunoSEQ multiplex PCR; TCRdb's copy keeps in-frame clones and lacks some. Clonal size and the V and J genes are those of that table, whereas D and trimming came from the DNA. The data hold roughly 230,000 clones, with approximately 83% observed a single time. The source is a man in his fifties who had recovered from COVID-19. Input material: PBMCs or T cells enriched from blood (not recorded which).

The CDR3 here is CASDSGTGPRTTGELFF. Written as DNA, the CDR3 is TGCGCCAGCGACTCGGGGACAGGACCCCGGACCACCGGGGAGCTGTTTTTT. This chain joins TRBV23-1 and TRBJ2-2; 8 nucleotides line up with TRBD1. TRBV23-1 is known as an ORF, though its function is uncertain. CDR3 length: 17 residues. V gave up 8 bases and J gave up 4 bases; unmatched junction bases: 15.